This TCR beta chain was recorded in a study of blood T cell repertoires in COVID-19. In the original analysis: Nucleated cell number was recorded as an estimate derived from reference gene primer amplification. The protocol was immunoSEQ multiplex PCR, while the TCRdb copy is restricted to in-frame clones and leaves out a portion. V, J and clone size are taken as reported in that table, and D and trimming were inferred from the DNA itself. This sample has about 250,000 clones, with approximately 88% found just once. Living in 24 US areas, the participants were between roughly 18 and 95 years of age. Within 2 weeks before study entry, exposed participants met a COVID-19 case. With 6 bases removed from V and 8 bases from J, the gap between germline ends came to 11 bases. The CDR3 sequence is 13 residues long. Germline CDR1 reads SEHNR; CDR2 reads FQNEAQ (reference sequence).

The chain couples TRBV7-9 to TRBJ1-6; D remains ambiguous. The receptor was isolated from a woman in her thirties or forties who had been exposed to COVID-19. Sequencing was done on a sample of PBMCs or T cells enriched from blood (not recorded which). CDR3 bases: TGTGCCAGCAGGAACGAGGAGTATTCACCCCTCCACTTT. It codes for CASRNEEYSPLHF.